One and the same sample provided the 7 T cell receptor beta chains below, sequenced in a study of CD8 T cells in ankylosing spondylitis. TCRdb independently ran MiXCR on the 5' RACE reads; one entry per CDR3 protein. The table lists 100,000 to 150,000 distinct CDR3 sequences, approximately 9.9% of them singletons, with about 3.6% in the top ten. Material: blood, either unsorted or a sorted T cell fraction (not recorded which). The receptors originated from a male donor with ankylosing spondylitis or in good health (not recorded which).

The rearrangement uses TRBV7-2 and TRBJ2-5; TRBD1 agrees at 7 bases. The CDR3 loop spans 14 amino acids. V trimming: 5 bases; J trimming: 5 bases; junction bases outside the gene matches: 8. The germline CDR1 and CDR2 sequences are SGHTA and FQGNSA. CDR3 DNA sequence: TGTGCCAGCAGCATTCAGCAGGGGGACGAGACCCAGTACTTC. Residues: CASSIQQGDETQYF.

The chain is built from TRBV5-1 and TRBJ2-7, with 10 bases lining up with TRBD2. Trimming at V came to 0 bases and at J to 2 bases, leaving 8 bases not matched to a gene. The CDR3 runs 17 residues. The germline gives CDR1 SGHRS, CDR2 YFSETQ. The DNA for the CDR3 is TGCGCCAGCAGCTTGGCTAGCGGGAGTAGCTTGACCTACGAGCAGTACTTC. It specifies CASSLASGSSLTYEQYF. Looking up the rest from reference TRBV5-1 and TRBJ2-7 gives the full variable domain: KAGVTQTPRYLIKTRGQQVTLSCSPISGHRSVSWYQQTPGQGLQFLFEYFSETQRNKGNFPGRFSGRQFSNSRSEMNVSTLELGDSALYLCASSLASGSSLTYEQYFGPGTRLTVT.

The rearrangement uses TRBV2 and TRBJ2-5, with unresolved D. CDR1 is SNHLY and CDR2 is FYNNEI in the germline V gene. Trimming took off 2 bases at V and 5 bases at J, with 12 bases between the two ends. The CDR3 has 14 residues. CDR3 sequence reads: CASSETPGGETQYF. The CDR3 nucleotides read TGTGCCAGCAGTGAAACCCCGGGTGGGGAGACCCAGTACTTC.

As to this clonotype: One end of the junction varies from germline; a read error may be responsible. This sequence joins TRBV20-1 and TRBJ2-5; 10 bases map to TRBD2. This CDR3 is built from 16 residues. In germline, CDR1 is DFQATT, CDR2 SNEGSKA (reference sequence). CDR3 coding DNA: TGCTGTGCTCGTGTTTCTAGCGGGAGCGTCCAAGAGACCCAGTACTTC. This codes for CCARVSSGSVQETQYF.

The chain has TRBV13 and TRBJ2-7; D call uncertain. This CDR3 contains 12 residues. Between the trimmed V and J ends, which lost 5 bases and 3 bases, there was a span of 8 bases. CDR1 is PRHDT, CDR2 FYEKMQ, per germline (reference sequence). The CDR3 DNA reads TGTGCCAGCAGCGGGAATCTCTACGAGCAGTACTTC. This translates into CASSGNLYEQYF.

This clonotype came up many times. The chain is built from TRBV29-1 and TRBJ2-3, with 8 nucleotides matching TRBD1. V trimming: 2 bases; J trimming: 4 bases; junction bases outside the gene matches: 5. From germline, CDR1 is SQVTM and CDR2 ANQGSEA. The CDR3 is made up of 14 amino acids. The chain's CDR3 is CSVEPGQGADTQYF. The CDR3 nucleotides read TGCAGCGTTGAACCTGGACAGGGCGCAGATACGCAGTATTTT.

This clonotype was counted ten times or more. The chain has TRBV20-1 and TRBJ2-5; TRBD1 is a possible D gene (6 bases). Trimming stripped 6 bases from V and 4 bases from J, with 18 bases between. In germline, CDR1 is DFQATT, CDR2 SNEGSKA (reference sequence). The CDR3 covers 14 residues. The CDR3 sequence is CSAPPGPRGETQYF. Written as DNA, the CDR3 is TGCAGTGCCCCTCCGGGACCCAGGGGAGAGACCCAGTACTTC.